This T cell receptor (beta chain) was obtained from a study of cytomegalovirus exposure and HLA in healthy donors. Primers for the PCR totalled 60 Vbeta and 13 Jbeta. This table comes from immunoSEQ multiplex PCR, and its TCRdb copy is limited to in-frame clones, with some not included. The repertoire holds about 150,000 clones, with roughly 80% as singletons. In regard to this clone: Its antigen is unidentified.

Germline CDR1 and CDR2: SGDLS and YYNGEE. The CDR3 is 13 residues long. After removal of 3 bases from V and 5 bases from J, the junction contained 4 bases not matched to a gene. Study conclusions and caveats: Previously analyzed data showed that most TCR beta V segments were productive at a frequency of about 87% or about 30%.

The J gene is TRBJ2-7, the V gene TRBV9, with 8 bases matching TRBD2. Sequencing used PBMCs. This TCR was sampled from a male donor in good health and CMV-seronegative. The CDR3: CASSGRGGDEQYF. The CDR3 DNA follows: TGTGCCAGCAGCGGACGGGGGGGCGACGAGCAGTACTTC.